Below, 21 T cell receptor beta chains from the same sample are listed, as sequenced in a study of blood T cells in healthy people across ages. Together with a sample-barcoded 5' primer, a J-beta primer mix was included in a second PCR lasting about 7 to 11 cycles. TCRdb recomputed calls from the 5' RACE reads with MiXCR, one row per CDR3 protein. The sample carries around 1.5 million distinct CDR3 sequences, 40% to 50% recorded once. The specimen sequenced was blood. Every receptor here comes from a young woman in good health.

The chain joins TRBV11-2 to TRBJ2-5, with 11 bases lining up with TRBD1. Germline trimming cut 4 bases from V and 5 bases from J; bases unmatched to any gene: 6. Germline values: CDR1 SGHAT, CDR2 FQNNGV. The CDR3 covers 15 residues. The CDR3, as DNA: TGTGCCAGCAGCTCCGGACAGGGGGCAGGCGAGACCCAGTACTTC. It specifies CASSSGQGAGETQYF.

The CDR3 here is CASSDGTGVTYEQYF. CDR3 DNA: TGTGCCAGCAGCGATGGGACAGGGGTAACCTACGAGCAGTACTTC. The rearrangement links TRBV5-6 to TRBJ2-7; 10 bases agree with TRBD1. The CDR3 spans 15 residues. V lost 4 bases to trimming and J lost 2 bases; unmatched junction nucleotides: 6. The germline V gene encodes CDR1 SGHDT and CDR2 YYEEEE.

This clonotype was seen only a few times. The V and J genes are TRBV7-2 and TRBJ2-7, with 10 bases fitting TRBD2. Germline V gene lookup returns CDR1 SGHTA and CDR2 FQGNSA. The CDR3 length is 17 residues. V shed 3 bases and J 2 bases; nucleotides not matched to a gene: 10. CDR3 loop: CASSFLSGTSVPYEQYF. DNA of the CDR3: TGTGCCAGCAGCTTTCTTTCCGGGACTAGCGTTCCCTACGAGCAGTACTTC.

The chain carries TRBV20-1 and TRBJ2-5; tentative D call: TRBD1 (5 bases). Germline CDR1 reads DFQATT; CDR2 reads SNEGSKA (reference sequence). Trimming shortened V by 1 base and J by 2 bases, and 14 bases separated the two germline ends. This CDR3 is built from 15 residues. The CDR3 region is CSARGERTSQETQYF. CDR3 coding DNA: TGCAGTGCTAGAGGCGAAAGGACATCACAAGAGACCCAGTACTTC.

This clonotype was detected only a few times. CDR3: CASSSPGLAADTQYF. Here the CDR3 DNA reads TGTGCCAGCAGTTCCCCCGGACTAGCGGCAGATACGCAGTATTTT. The J gene is TRBJ2-3, the V gene TRBV6-5, with 10 bases identical to TRBD2. Unmatched junction bases numbered 5, after V lost 4 bases and J lost 4 bases. Germline V gene data show CDR1 as MNHEY and CDR2 as SVGAGI. The CDR3 has 15 residues.

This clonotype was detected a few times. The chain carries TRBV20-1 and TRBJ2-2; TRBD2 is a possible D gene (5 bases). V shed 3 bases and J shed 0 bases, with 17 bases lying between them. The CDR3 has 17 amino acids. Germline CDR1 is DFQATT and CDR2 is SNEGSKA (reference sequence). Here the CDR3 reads CSARPLGRVTNTGELFF. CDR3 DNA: TGCAGTGCTAGGCCCCTCGGGCGGGTTACGAACACCGGGGAGCTGTTTTTT.

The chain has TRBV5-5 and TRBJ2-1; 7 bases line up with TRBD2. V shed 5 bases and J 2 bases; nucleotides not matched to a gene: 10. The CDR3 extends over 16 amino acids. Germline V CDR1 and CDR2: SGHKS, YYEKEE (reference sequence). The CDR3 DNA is TGTGCCAGCAGACCTAGCGGACTGGGGCCCTACAATGAGCAGTTCTTC. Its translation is CASRPSGLGPYNEQFF.

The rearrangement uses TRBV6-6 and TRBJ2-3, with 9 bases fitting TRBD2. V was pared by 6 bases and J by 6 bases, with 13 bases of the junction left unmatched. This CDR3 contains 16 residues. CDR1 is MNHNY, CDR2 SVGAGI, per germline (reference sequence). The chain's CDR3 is CASSPATAGGRDTQYF. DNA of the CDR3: TGTGCCAGCAGCCCCGCTACAGCGGGAGGAAGGGATACGCAGTATTTT.

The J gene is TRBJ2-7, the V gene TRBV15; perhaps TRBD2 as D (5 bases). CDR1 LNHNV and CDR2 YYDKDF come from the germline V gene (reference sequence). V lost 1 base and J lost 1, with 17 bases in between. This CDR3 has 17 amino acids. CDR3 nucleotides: TGTGCCACCAGCAGAGGCCTCTCGGGGTCCAGATCCTACGAGCAGTACTTC. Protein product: CATSRGLSGSRSYEQYF.

The DNA for the CDR3 is TGTGCCAGCAGCTCCGGGACAGGGGCTGGGGCCAACGTCCTGACTTTC. This gives the protein CASSSGTGAGANVLTF. This chain uses TRBV11-1 with TRBJ2-6, with 10 bases matching TRBD1. This CDR3 spans 16 amino acids. After removal of 4 bases from V and 2 bases from J, the junction contained 2 bases not matched to a gene. CDR1 SGHAT and CDR2 FQDESV come from the germline V gene (reference sequence).

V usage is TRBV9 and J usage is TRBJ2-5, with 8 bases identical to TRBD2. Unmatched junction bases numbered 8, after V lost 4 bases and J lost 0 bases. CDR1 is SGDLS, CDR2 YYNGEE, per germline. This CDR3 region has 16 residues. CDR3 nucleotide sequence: TGTGCCAGCAGCCGCTCGGGGGGGCTCTACCAAGAGACCCAGTACTTC. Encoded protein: CASSRSGGLYQETQYF.

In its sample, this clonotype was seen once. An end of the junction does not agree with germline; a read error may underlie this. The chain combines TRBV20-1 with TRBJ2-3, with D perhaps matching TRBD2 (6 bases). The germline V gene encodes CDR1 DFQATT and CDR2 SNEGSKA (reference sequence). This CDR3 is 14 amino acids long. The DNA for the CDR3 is TGCAGTACTAGAGATCTACTAGCAATAGATACGCAGTATTTT. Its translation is CSTRDLLAIDTQYF.

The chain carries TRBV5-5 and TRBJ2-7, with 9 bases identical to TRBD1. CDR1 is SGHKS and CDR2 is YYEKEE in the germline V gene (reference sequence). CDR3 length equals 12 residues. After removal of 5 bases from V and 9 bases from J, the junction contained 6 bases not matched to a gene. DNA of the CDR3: TGTGCCAGCAGTCGGGACAGGGAAGGGCAGTACTTC. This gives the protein CASSRDREGQYF.

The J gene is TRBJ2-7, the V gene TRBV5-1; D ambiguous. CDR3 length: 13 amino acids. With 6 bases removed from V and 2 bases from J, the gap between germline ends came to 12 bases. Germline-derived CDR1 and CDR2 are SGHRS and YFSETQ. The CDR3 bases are TGCGCCAGCAATAGACTTCCAACCTACGAGCAGTACTTC. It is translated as CASNRLPTYEQYF.

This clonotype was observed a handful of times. The CDR3 DNA is TGTGCCAGCAGTTACTCGGACCCACAAGAGACCCAGTACTTC. It encodes CASSYSDPQETQYF. This chain links TRBV6-5 with TRBJ2-5; no firm D call. Trimming removed 0 bases at V and 2 bases at J, with 7 bases between. CDR3 size: 14 residues. Germline V lookup: CDR1 MNHEY, CDR2 SVGAGI.

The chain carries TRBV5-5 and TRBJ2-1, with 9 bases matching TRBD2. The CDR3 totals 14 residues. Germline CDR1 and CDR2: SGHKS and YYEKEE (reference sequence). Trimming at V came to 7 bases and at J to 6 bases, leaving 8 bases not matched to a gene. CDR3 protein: CASGSGLAGNEQFF. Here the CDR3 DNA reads TGTGCCAGCGGATCGGGACTAGCCGGCAATGAGCAGTTCTTC.

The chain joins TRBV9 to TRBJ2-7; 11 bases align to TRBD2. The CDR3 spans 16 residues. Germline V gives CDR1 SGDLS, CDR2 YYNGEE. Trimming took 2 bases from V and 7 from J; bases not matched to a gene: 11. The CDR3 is CASSVSGTSGKNEQYF. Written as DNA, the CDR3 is TGTGCCAGCAGCGTTTCCGGGACTAGCGGAAAGAATGAGCAGTACTTC.

The CDR3 region is CASSHEWDGYTF. CDR3 DNA: TGTGCCAGCAGTCATGAGTGGGATGGCTACACCTTC. The rearrangement uses TRBV28 and TRBJ1-2; unclear D gene. There are 12 residues in the CDR3. Germline V CDR1 and CDR2: MDHEN, SYDVKM. Trimming took off 5 bases at V and 6 bases at J, with 10 bases between the two ends.

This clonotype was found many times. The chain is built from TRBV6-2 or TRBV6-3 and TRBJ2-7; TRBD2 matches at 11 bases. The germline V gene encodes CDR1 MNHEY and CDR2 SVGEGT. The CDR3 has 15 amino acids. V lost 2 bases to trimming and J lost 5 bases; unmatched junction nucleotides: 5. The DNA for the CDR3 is TGTGCCAGCAGTTACCGGGCTAGCGGGAGGAACGAGCAGTACTTC. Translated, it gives CASSYRASGRNEQYF.

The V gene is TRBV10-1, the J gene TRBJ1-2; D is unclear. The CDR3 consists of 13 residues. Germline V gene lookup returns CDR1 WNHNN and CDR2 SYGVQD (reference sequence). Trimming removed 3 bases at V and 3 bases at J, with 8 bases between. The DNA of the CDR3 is TGCGCCAGCAGTGATTTGGCGGACTATGGCTACACCTTC. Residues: CASSDLADYGYTF.

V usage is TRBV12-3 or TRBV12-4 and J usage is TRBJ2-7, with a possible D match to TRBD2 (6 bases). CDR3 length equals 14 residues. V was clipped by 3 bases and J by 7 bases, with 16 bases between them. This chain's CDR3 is CASSLGTGVREQYF. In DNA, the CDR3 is TGTGCCAGCAGTTTGGGGACGGGAGTGAGGGAGCAGTACTTC.